A single sample is the source of the 29 T cell receptor beta chains below, sequenced in a study of blood T cell repertoires in COVID-19 (dated by TCRdb to the early 2020s). Preparation of the library involved the immunoSEQ multiplex PCR assay. Here the immuneACCESS table is served through TCRdb, limited to in-frame sequences with V and J called. Missing clones are a known gap in these copies; in checked studies unresolved V genes cover under half, and the rest lacks a known reason. In this sample the table shows about 90,000 clones, almost 95% of which occur a single time. Jointly, the top ten make up about 6.3% of the sample. Input material: peripheral blood. These receptors were collected from an older woman with active COVID-19.

V and J are TRBV5-1 and TRBJ2-1, with D maybe TRBD1 (5 bases). The V gene lost 0 bases and the J gene lost 9 bases, with 10 bases spanning the gap. CDR3 length equals 13 residues. Germline CDR1 SGHRS, CDR2 YFSETQ. The chain's CDR3 is CASSLAFDSEQFF. The DNA of the CDR3 is TGCGCCAGCAGCTTGGCGTTTGACAGTGAGCAGTTCTTC.

The gene calls are TRBV10-3 and TRBJ1-3; a weak D match, TRBD1 (5 bases). Trimming removed 2 bases at V and 0 bases at J, with 11 bases between. CDR1 ENHRY and CDR2 SYGVKD come from the germline V gene. This CDR3 has 16 amino acids. DNA of the CDR3: TGTGCCATCAGTGAGGCTAGGGGCAACTCTGGAAACACCATATATTTT. Amino acids: CAISEARGNSGNTIYF.

The CDR3 nucleotides are TGTGCCAGCAGTTTACCCCGGGACAGGGGTAGCAATCAGCCCCAGCATTTT. Translation gives CASSLPRDRGSNQPQHF. The chain recombines TRBV28 with TRBJ1-5; TRBD1 matches at 10 bases. The CDR3 has 17 residues. The V gene end was trimmed by 2 bases and the J gene end by 0 bases; junction bases not matched to a gene: 4. The germline CDR1 and CDR2 sequences are MDHEN and SYDVKM.

V and J are TRBV5-6 and TRBJ2-7; 14 positions agree with TRBD2. The germline V gene encodes CDR1 SGHDT and CDR2 YYEEEE. This CDR3 has 16 amino acids. The trim removed 1 base at V and 2 bases at J, leaving 2 bases unmatched. The CDR3, as DNA: TGTGCCAGCAGCTTGAGACTAGCGGGGGGGCCCTACGAGCAGTACTTC. It is translated as CASSLRLAGGPYEQYF.

The V gene is TRBV19, the J gene TRBJ1-5; D possibly corresponds to TRBD1 (6 bases). This CDR3 comprises 14 residues. Germline values: CDR1 LNHDA, CDR2 SQIVND (reference sequence). V lost 6 bases to trimming and J lost 3 bases, with 12 bases between them. The CDR3 reads CASRLQGNNQPQHF. The CDR3 bases are TGTGCCAGTAGATTACAGGGTAACAATCAGCCCCAGCATTTT.

This rearrangement joins TRBV13 to TRBJ1-5, with TRBD1 matching over 7 bases. V gave up 5 bases and J gave up 2 bases; unmatched junction bases: 3. The CDR3 has 14 amino acids. CDR1 PRHDT and CDR2 FYEKMQ come from the germline V gene (reference sequence). The CDR3 nucleotides read TGTGCCAGCAGCAGAACAGGGGGCAATCAGCCCCAGCATTTT. Translating gives CASSRTGGNQPQHF. The variable domain in full, completed from reference TRBV13 and TRBJ1-5, reads AAGVIQSPRHLIKEKRETATLKCYPIPRHDTVYWYQQGPGQDPQFLISFYEKMQSDKGSIPDRFSAQQFSDYHSELNMSSLELGDSALYFCASSRTGGNQPQHFGDGTRLSIL.

Points on this clone: This sample also contains other DNA sequences that code for the same CDR3. The rearrangement links TRBV9 to TRBJ1-4; 12 bases line up with TRBD1. Germline V gene lookup returns CDR1 SGDLS and CDR2 YYNGEE. Trimming removed 2 bases from V and 7 bases from J; junction bases left unmatched: 3. This CDR3 has 15 amino acids. CDR3 DNA sequence: TGTGCCAGCAGCGTGGGACAGGGGGCCGGTGAAAAACTGTTTTTT. Translation: CASSVGQGAGEKLFF.

The chain joins TRBV7-9 to TRBJ1-4; D is unclear. The CDR3 length is 15 residues. Germline V gene data show CDR1 as SEHNR and CDR2 as FQNEAQ (reference sequence). V lost 0 bases, J lost 11 bases, and 16 bases lay in between. CDR3 residues: CASSLAREPRWKLFF. DNA for the CDR3: TGTGCCAGCAGCTTAGCTCGAGAGCCTCGGTGGAAACTGTTTTTT. Filled out from reference TRBV7-9 and TRBJ1-4, the complete variable domain reads DTGVSQNPRHKITKRGQNVTFRCDPISEHNRLYWYRQTLGQGPEFLTYFQNEAQLEKSRLLSDRFSAERPKGSFSTLEIQRTEQGDSAMYLCASSLAREPRWKLFFGSGTQLSVL.

J is TRBJ2-5 and V is TRBV7-8; D is ambiguous. Trimming cost V 0 bases and J 2 bases, with 4 bases left between them. Germline-derived CDR1 and CDR2 are SGHVS and FQNEAQ. The CDR3 has 13 residues. CDR3 protein: CASSLAHQETQYF. CDR3 DNA: TGTGCCAGCAGCTTAGCCCATCAAGAGACCCAGTACTTC.

The chain couples TRBV5-6 to TRBJ2-1, with 11 bases aligning to TRBD2. Germline V lookup: CDR1 SGHDT, CDR2 YYEEEE. The CDR3 extends over 16 amino acids. Trimming removed 4 bases from V and 9 bases from J; junction bases left unmatched: 12. The CDR3, as DNA: TGTGCCAGCAGCGTCCTAGCGGGAGGAAGGGAAGGTGAGCAGTTCTTC. It specifies CASSVLAGGREGEQFF.

V gene TRBV19 combines with J gene TRBJ1-5; perhaps TRBD1 as D (5 bases). This CDR3 contains 16 residues. Germline-derived CDR1 and CDR2 are LNHDA and SQIVND (reference sequence). V was shortened by 0 bases and J by 5 bases, with 14 bases between the two germline ends. CDR3 sequence reads: CASSIDPGHYYQPQHF. DNA of the CDR3: TGTGCCAGTAGTATAGATCCCGGACATTATTATCAGCCCCAGCATTTT.

The rearrangement links TRBV3-1 (or the pseudogene TRBV3-2) to TRBJ2-3; no clear D gene. Between the trimmed V and J ends, which lost 1 base and 5 bases, there was a span of 16 bases. This CDR3 has 16 amino acids. Germline values: CDR1 LGHDT, CDR2 YNNKEL (reference sequence). The CDR3 region has the DNA TGTGCCAGCAGCCAAGGAACCCGTACTGCGCAAGATACGCAGTATTTT. Encoded protein: CASSQGTRTAQDTQYF.

The chain uses TRBV2 and TRBJ2-2; D ambiguous. The germline gives CDR1 SNHLY, CDR2 FYNNEI. There are 16 residues in the CDR3. V was pared by 1 base and J by 2 bases, with 11 bases between. CDR3 protein: CASSEETPYNTGELFF. CDR3 in DNA: TGTGCCAGCAGTGAAGAAACTCCATATAACACCGGGGAGCTGTTTTTT.

CDR3 coding DNA: TGTGCCAGTAGTCATAACACCATATATTTT. This encodes CASSHNTIYF. J is TRBJ1-3 and V is TRBV19; D ambiguous. The CDR3 runs 10 residues. Germline assignment: CDR1 LNHDA and CDR2 SQIVND (reference sequence). The V end was cut by 5 bases, the J end by 7 bases, with 3 bases between. Drawing the rest from reference TRBV19 and TRBJ1-3, the complete variable domain is DGGITQSPKYLFRKEGQNVTLSCEQNLNHDAMYWYRQDPGQGLRLIYYSQIVNDFQKGDIAEGYSVSREKKESFPLTVTSAQKNPTAFYLCASSHNTIYFGEGSWLTVV.

The chain has TRBV27 and TRBJ2-7; 7 bases agree with TRBD1. Germline values: CDR1 MNHEY, CDR2 SMNVEV (reference sequence). The CDR3 runs to 15 residues. The junction had 6 bases not matched to a gene; V was cut back by 2 bases and J by 2 bases. The CDR3 DNA reads TGTGCCAGCAGTTTAGGGCAGGGGGTAGCCTACGAGCAGTACTTC. It yields the protein CASSLGQGVAYEQYF.

The CDR3 loop is CASSLGQFRSYEQYF. The DNA for the CDR3 is TGTGCCAGCAGCTTAGGACAGTTCCGCTCCTACGAGCAGTACTTC. This chain connects TRBV11-3 to TRBJ2-7; D perhaps matches TRBD1 (5 bases). Germline CDR1 is SGHNT and CDR2 is YENEEA. Trimming stripped 1 base from V and 0 bases from J, with 10 bases between. This CDR3 contains 15 residues.

This chain joins TRBV2 and TRBJ1-3, with TRBD1 identical over 9 bases. The length of the CDR3 is 15 residues. The ends lost 6 bases at V and 4 bases at J; junction bases unmatched: 7. Germline V gene sequence: CDR1 SNHLY, CDR2 FYNNEI. The CDR3 nucleotides are TGTGCCAGCAGGGCTACAGGGGGCGCAGGAAACACCATATATTTT. Its translation is CASRATGGAGNTIYF. Together with reference TRBV2 and TRBJ1-3, the CDR3 gives the full variable domain: EPEVTQTPSHQVTQMGQEVILRCVPISNHLYFYWYRQILGQKVEFLVSFYNNEISEKSEIFDDQFSVERPDGSNFTLKIRSTKLEDSAMYFCASRATGGAGNTIYFGEGSWLTVV.

The genes are TRBV18 and TRBJ1-1; D is possibly TRBD1 (5 bases). This CDR3 has 14 residues. Germline V gene sequence: CDR1 KGHSH, CDR2 LQKENI. Deletions cut 3 bases from V and 6 bases from J, with 14 bases between. This CDR3 is CASSPQRQRAEAFF. The CDR3 DNA sequence: TGTGCCAGCTCACCCCAGCGACAGCGCGCTGAAGCTTTCTTT.

The J gene is TRBJ2-7, the V gene TRBV5-6; 9 bases are a match to TRBD1. V was pared by 5 bases and J by 3 bases, with 3 bases of the junction left unmatched. The CDR3 contains 13 residues. Germline V gene sequence: CDR1 SGHDT, CDR2 YYEEEE. The CDR3 sequence is CASRGTGLYEQYF. In DNA, the CDR3 is TGTGCCAGCAGGGGGACAGGGCTCTACGAGCAGTACTTC.

The CDR3 sequence is CASSPSLAVGYEQYF. The DNA for the CDR3 is TGTGCCAGCAGCCCGTCGCTAGCGGTCGGCTACGAGCAGTACTTC. V and J are TRBV9 and TRBJ2-7, with TRBD2 identical over 7 bases. Germline loops: CDR1 SGDLS, CDR2 YYNGEE. V dropped 4 bases and J dropped 3; count of bases not matched to a gene: 10. The CDR3 sequence is 15 residues long.

This chain connects TRBV3-1 (or the pseudogene TRBV3-2) to TRBJ1-2; 12 nucleotides align to TRBD1. The germline V gene encodes CDR1 LGHDT and CDR2 YNNKEL (reference sequence). The trim removed 4 bases at V and 7 bases at J, leaving 13 bases unmatched. The CDR3 is made up of 17 amino acids. The CDR3 here is CASSPHPGQGAGVGYTF. The CDR3 DNA follows: TGTGCCAGCAGCCCTCATCCGGGACAGGGGGCAGGAGTTGGCTACACCTTC.

The gene calls are TRBV10-3 and TRBJ2-2; 7 nucleotides match TRBD2. After removal of 3 bases from V and 1 base from J, the junction contained 5 bases not matched to a gene. The germline V gene has CDR1 ENHRY and CDR2 SYGVKD. This CDR3 has 16 amino acids. Here the CDR3 DNA reads TGTGCCATCAGTGATCGGCTAGCGGAGAACACCGGGGAGCTGTTTTTT. Its protein is CAISDRLAENTGELFF.

The chain is built from TRBV27 and TRBJ2-5, with 14 bases fitting TRBD2. Germline CDR1 and CDR2: MNHEY and SMNVEV (reference sequence). The ends lost 6 bases at V and 4 bases at J; junction bases unmatched: 10. CDR3 size: 17 residues. For the CDR3, the DNA is TGTGCCAGCAGCCGGAGGGGACTAGCGGGAGCCGCAGAGACCCAGTACTTC. Translation: CASSRRGLAGAAETQYF.

This chain links TRBV20-1 with TRBJ2-1; D is perhaps TRBD2 (5 bases). V shed 5 bases and J shed 8 bases, with 10 bases lying between them. The CDR3 consists of 11 residues. Germline V gene lookup returns CDR1 DFQATT and CDR2 SNEGSKA (reference sequence). CDR3: CSAPTRDEQFF. The CDR3 region has the DNA TGCAGTGCTCCTACTAGAGATGAGCAGTTCTTC.

V is TRBV10-2 and J is TRBJ1-1; TRBD1 matches at 9 bases. CDR3 length equals 13 residues. Germline V lookup: CDR1 WSHSY, CDR2 SAAADI. Losses at the gene ends were 6 bases for V and 11 bases for J; bases not matched to a gene: 10. CDR3 residues: CASRETGGTRAFF. CDR3 bases: TGCGCCAGCAGGGAAACAGGGGGCACGCGGGCTTTCTTT.

V and J are TRBV5-1 and TRBJ2-1; 9 bases map to TRBD2. The CDR3 loop spans 15 amino acids. In germline, CDR1 is SGHRS, CDR2 YFSETQ. J gave up 10 bases and V 0 bases, and 8 bases lay outside the gene matches. CDR3 sequence: CASSLGGGRGREQFF. The CDR3, as DNA: TGCGCCAGCAGCTTGGGTGGCGGGAGGGGTCGGGAGCAGTTCTTC.

Remarks on this clone: The sample has other DNA sequences that encode this CDR3 too. This sequence joins TRBV30 and TRBJ1-1, with a weak D call TRBD1 (5 bases). V gave up 5 bases and J gave up 7 bases, with 11 bases separating them. The CDR3 consists of 11 residues. Germline values: CDR1 GTSNPN, CDR2 SVGIG (reference sequence). The CDR3 loop is CAWGGEGEAFF. The DNA of the CDR3 is TGTGCCTGGGGAGGGGAGGGTGAAGCTTTCTTT. The entire variable domain, with the rest obtained from reference TRBV30 and TRBJ1-1, is as follows: SQTIHQWPATLVQPVGSPLSLECTVEGTSNPNLYWYRQAAGRGLQLLFYSVGIGQISSEVPQNLSASRPQDRQFILSSKKLLLSDSGFYLCAWGGEGEAFFGQGTRLTVV.

The J gene is TRBJ1-6, the V gene TRBV19; TRBD1 matches at 7 bases. After removal of 5 bases from V and 10 bases from J, the junction contained 5 bases not matched to a gene. Germline CDR1 is LNHDA and CDR2 is SQIVND (reference sequence). The CDR3 has 13 residues. The DNA for the CDR3 is TGTGCCAGTAGTCTCGGGACAGCATCACCCCTCCACTTT. It codes for CASSLGTASPLHF.

The V gene is TRBV7-2, the J gene TRBJ2-7; the match to TRBD2 covers 11 bases. This CDR3 has 15 residues. Trimming at V came to 4 bases and at J to 4 bases, leaving 6 bases not matched to a gene. Germline V gene sequence: CDR1 SGHTA, CDR2 FQGNSA. The CDR3 DNA reads TGTGCCAGCAGCTCGCTAGCGGGAGGAGGGTACGAGCAGTACTTC. Translating gives CASSSLAGGGYEQYF.